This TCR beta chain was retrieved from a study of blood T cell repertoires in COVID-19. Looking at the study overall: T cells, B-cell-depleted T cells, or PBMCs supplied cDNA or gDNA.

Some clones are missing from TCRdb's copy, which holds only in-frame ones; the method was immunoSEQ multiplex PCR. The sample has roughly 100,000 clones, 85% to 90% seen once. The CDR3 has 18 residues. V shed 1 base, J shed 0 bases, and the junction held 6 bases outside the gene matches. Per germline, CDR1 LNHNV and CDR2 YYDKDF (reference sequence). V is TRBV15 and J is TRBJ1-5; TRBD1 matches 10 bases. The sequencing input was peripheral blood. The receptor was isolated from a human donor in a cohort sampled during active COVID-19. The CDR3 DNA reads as TGTGCCACCAGCAGAGGCGGGACAGGGGTCGGTAGCAATCAGCCCCAGCATTTT. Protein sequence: CATSRGGTGVGSNQPQHF.